The clone carrying this TCR beta chain came up a few times. What it binds is not known. The entry originates in a study of cytomegalovirus exposure and HLA in healthy donors. Overall study: A preliminary data release comprised 80 million to 95 million unique TCRs obtained from HLA-typed donors. Regarding the study as a whole: Later analysis indicated greater clonal expansion among HLA-associated TCR beta chains than among equally common other chains.

The PCR was carried out with 60 Vbeta primers and 13 Jbeta primers. Sequencing used immunoSEQ multiplex PCR; TCRdb keeps in-frame clones, though not all of them. Of some 130,000 clones in the sample, around 85% were seen once. Although they were nominally healthy when sampled, donors likely had unrecorded immune exposures. CDR1 is MNHEY, CDR2 SMNVEV, per germline (reference sequence). This CDR3 spans 14 amino acids. V was trimmed by 3 bases and J by 4 bases, leaving 9 bases between them. Material: PBMCs. The receptor's source is a young woman in good health and CMV-seropositive. V usage is TRBV27 and J usage is TRBJ2-2; weak D call: TRBD1 (6 bases). In DNA, the CDR3 is TGTGCCAGCAGTTTGGGACACTTCACCGGGGAGCTGTTTTTT. It yields the protein CASSLGHFTGELFF.